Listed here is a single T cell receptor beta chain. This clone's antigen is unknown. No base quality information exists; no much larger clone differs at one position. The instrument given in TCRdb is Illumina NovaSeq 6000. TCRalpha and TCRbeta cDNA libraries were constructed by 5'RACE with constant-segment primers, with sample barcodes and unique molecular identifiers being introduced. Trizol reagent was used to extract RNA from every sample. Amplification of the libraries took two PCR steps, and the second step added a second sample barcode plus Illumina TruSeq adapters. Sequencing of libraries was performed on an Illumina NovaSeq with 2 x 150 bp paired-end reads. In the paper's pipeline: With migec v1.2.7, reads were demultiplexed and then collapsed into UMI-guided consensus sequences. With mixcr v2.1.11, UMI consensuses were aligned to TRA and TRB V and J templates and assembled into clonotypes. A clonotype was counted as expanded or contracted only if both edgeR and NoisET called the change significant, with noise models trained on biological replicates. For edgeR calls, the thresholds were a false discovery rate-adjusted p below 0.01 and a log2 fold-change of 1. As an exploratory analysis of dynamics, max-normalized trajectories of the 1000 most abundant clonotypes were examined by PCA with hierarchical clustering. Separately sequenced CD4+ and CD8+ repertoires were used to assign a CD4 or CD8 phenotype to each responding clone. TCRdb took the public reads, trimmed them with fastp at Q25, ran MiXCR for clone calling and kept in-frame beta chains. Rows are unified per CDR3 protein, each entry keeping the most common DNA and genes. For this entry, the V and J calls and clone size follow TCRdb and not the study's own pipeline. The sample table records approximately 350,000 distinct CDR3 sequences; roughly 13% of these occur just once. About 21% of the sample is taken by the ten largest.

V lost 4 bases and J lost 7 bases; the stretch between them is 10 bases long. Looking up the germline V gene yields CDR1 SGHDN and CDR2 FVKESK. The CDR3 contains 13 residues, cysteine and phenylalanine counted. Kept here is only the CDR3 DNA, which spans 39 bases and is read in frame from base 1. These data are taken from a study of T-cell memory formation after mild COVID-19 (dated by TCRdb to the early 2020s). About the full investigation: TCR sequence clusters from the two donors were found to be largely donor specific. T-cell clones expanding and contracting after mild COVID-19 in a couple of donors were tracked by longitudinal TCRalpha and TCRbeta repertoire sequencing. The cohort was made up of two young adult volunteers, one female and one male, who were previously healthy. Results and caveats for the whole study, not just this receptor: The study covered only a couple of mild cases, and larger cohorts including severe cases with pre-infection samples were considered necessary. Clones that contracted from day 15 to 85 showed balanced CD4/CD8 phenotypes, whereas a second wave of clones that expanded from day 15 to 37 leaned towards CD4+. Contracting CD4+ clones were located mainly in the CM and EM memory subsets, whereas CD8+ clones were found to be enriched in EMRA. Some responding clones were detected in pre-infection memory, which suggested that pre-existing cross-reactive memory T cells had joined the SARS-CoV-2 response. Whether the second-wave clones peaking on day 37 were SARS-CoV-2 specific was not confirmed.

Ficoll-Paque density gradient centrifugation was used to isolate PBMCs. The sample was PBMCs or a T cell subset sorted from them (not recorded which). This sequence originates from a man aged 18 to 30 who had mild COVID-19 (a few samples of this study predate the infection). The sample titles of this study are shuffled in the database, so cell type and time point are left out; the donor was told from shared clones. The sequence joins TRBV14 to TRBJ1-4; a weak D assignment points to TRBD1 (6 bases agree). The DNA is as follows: TGTGCCAGCAGCCTGCCGGACAGTGAAAAACTGTTTTTT. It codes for CASSLPDSEKLFF.